This T cell receptor (beta chain) is from a study of blood T cells in healthy people across ages. Whole-study results and caveats: Diversity of TCR beta per million T cells declined in a roughly linear way with age. It was the long-lived donors that had more naive CD4+ cells and higher diversity than aged donors. Using unsorted PBMCs precluded a conclusive naive versus antigen-experienced comparison. TCR beta diversity was tightly associated with the proportion of naive T cells.

To note about this clonotype: Its target is not known.

V shed 6 bases and J shed 1 base, with 9 bases lying between them. The CDR3 sequence is 13 residues long. Combining a sample-barcoded 5' primer with a J-beta primer mix, a second PCR ran for about 7 to 11 cycles. TCRdb re-derived calls from the 5' RACE reads in MiXCR, one entry per CDR3 protein. The sample has 1,800,000 or so distinct CDR3 sequences, about 39% seen once; the top ten hold roughly 24%. Material: blood. The sequence came from a human donor in good health. The J gene is TRBJ1-1, the V gene TRBV12-3 or TRBV12-4, with D hard to call. DNA for the CDR3: TGTGCCAGCAGGGTTGTCCCGAACACTGAAGCTTTCTTT. This encodes CASRVVPNTEAFF.